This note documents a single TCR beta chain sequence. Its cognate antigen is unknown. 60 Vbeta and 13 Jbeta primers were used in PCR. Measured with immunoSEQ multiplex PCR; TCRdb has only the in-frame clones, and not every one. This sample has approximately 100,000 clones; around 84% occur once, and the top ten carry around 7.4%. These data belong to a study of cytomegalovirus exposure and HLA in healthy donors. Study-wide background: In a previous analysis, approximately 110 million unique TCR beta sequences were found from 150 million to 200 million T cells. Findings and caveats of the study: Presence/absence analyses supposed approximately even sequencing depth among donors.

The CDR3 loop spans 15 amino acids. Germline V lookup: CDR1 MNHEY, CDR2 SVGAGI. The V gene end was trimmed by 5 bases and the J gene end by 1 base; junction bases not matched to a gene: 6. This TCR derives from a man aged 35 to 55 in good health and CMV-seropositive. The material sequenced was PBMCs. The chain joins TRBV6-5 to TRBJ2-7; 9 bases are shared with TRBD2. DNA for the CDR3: TGTGCCAGCAGTCCCGCGGGGGGGACTTCCTACGAGCAGTACTTC. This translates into CASSPAGGTSYEQYF.